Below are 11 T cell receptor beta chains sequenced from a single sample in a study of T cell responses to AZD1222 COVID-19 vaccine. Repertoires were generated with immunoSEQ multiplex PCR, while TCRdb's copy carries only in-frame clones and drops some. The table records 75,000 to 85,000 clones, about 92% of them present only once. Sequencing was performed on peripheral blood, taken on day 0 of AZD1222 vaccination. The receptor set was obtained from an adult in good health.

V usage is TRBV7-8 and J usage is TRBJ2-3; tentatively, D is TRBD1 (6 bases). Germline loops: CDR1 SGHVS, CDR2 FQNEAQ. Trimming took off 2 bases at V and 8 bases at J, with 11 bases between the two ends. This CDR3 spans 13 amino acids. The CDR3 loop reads CASSLNREGTQYF. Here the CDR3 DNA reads TGTGCCAGCAGCTTAAACAGGGAAGGTACGCAGTATTTT.

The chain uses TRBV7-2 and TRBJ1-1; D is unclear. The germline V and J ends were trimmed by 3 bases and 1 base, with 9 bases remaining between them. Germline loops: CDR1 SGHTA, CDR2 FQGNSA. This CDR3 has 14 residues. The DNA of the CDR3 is TGTGCCAGCAGCTTGGACCGGGGGAACACTGAAGCTTTCTTT. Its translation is CASSLDRGNTEAFF.

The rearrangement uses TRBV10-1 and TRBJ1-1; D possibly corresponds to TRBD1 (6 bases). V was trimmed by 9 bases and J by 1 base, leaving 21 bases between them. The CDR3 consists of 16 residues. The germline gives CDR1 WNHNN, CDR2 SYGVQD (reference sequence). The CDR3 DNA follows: TGCGCCAGTAAAGGGGGGGAGGAGGACCGGAACACTGAAGCTTTCTTT. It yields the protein CASKGGEEDRNTEAFF.

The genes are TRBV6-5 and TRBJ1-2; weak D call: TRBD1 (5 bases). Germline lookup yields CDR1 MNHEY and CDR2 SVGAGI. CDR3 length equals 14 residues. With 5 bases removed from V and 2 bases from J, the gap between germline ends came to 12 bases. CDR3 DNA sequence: TGTGCCAGCAGTCCTAGACAGACCAACTATGGCTACACCTTC. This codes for CASSPRQTNYGYTF.

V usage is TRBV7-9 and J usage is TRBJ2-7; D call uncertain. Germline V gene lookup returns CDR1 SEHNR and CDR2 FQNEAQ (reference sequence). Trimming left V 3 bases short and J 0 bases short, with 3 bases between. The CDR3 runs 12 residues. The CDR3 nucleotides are TGTGCCAGCAGCTTTAGCTCCTACGAGCAGTACTTC. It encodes CASSFSSYEQYF.

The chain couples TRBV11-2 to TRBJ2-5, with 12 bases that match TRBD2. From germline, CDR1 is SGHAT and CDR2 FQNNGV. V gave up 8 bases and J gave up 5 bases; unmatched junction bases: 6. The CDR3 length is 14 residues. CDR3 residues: CASARTSGTETQYF. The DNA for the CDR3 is TGTGCCAGCGCTCGGACTAGCGGGACTGAGACCCAGTACTTC.

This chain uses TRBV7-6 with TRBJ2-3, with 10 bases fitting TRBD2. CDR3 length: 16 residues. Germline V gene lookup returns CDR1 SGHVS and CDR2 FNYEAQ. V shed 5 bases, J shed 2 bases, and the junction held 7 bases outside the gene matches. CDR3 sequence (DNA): TGTGCCAGCAGCCCCGGACTAGCGGCATCCACAGATACGCAGTATTTT. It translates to CASSPGLAASTDTQYF.

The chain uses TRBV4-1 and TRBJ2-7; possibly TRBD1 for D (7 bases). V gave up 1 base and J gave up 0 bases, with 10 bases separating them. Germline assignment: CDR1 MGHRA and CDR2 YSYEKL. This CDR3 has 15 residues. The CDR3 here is CASSQGGTASYEQYF. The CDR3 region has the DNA TGCGCCAGCAGCCAAGGCGGGACAGCCTCCTACGAGCAGTACTTC.

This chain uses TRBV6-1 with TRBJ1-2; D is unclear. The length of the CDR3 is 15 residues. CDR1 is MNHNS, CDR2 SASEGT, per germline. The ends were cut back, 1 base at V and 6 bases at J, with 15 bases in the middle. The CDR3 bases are TGTGCCAGCAGTGAAGTGAACGGGCAGGATAATGGCTACACCTTC. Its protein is CASSEVNGQDNGYTF.

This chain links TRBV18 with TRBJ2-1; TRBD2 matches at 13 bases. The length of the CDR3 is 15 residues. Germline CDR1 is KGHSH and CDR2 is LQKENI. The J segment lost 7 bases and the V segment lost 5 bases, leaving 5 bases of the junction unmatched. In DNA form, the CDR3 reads TGTGCCAGCTCATCCGGGACTAGCGGGGTTAATGAGCAGTTCTTC. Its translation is CASSSGTSGVNEQFF.

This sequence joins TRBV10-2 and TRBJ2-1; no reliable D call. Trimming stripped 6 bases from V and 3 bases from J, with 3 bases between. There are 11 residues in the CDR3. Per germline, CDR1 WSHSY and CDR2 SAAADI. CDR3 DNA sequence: TGCGCCAGCAGGGGCTACAATGAGCAGTTCTTC. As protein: CASRGYNEQFF.